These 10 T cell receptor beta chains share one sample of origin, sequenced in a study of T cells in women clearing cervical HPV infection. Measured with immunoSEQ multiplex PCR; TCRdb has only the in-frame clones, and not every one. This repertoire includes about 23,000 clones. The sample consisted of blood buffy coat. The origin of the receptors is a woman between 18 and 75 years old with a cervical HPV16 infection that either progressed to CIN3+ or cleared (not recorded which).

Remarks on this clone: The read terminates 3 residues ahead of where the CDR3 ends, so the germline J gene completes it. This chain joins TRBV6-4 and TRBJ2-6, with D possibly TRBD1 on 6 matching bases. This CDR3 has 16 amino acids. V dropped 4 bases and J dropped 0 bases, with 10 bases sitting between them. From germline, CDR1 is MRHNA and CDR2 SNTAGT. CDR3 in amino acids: CASSGGHPSGANVLTF. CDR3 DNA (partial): TGTGCCAGCAGTGGGGGACACCCCTCTGGGGCCAACGTC.

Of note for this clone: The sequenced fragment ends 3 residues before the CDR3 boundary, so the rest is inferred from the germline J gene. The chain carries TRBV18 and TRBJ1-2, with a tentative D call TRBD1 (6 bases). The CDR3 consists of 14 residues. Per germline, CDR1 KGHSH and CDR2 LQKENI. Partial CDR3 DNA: TGTGCCAGCTCACAGACAGGTGCACCCTACGAC. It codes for CASSQTGAPYD. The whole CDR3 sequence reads CASSQTGAPYDYTF.

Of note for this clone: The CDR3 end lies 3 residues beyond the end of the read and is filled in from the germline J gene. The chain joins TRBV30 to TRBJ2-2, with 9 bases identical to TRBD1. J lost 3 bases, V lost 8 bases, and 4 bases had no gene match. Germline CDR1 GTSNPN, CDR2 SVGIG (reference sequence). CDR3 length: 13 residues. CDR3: CARDREYTGELFF. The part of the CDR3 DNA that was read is TGTGCCCGGGACAGGGAGTACACCGGGGAG.

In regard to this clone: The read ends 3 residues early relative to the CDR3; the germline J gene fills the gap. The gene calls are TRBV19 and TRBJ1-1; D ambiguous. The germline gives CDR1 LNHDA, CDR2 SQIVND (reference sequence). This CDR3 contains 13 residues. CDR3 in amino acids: CASSAGSSYEAFF. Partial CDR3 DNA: TGTGCCAGTAGTGCGGGGTCTTCCTACGAG. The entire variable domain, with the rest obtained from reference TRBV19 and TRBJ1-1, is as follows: DGGITQSPKYLFRKEGQNVTLSCEQNLNHDAMYWYRQDPGQGLRLIYYSQIVNDFQKGDIAEGYSVSREKKESFPLTVTSAQKNPTAFYLCASSAGSSYEAFFGQGTRLTVV.

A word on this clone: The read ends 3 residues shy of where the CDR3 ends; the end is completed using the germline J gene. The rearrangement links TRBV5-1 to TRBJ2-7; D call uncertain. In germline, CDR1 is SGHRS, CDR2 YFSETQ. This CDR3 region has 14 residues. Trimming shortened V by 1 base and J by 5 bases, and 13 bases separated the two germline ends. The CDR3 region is CASSLLVSGNEQYF. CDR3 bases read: TGCGCCAGCAGCTTGTTGGTTTCGGGTAACGAG.

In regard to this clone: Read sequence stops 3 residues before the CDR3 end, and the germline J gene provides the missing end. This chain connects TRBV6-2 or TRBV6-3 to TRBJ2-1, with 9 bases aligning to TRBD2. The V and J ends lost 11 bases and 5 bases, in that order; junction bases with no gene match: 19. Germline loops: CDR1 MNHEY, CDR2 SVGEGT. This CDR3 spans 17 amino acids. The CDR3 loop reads CAPLSGGGGTLHNEQFF. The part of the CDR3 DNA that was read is TGTGCCCCCCTTAGTGGCGGGGGGGGGACCCTACACAATGAG.

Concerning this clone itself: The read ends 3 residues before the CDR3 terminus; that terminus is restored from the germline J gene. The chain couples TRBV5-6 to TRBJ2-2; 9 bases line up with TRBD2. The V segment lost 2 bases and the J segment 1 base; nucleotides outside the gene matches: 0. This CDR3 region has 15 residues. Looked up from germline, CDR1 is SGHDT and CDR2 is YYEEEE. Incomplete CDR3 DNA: TGTGCCAGCAGCTTAGCGGGAGGGAACACCGGGGAG. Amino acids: CASSLAGGNTGE. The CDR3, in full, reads CASSLAGGNTGELFF.

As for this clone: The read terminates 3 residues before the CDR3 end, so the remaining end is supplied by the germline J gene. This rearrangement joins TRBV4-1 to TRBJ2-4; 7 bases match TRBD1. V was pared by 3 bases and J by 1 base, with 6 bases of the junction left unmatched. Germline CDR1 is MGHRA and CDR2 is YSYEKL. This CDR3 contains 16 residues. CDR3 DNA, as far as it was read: TGCGCCAGCAGCCACCGACAGGGATCGGCCAAAAACATT. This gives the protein CASSHRQGSAKNI. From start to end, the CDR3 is CASSHRQGSAKNIQYF.

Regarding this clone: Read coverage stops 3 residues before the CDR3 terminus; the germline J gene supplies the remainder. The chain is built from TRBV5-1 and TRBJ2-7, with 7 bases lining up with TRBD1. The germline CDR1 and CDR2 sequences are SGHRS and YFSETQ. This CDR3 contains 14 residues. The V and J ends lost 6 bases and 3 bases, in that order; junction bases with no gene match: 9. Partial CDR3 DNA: TGCGCCAGCAAGGAGACAGGGTCAGGCTACGAG. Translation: CASKETGSGYE. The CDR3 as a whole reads CASKETGSGYEQYF.

Incomplete CDR3 DNA: TGCAGTGCTCTGAGGACAGGGACGTCCTACGAG. Protein sequence: CSALRTGTSYE. Given in full, the CDR3 is CSALRTGTSYEQYF. This chain links TRBV20-1 with TRBJ2-7; TRBD1 matches 8 bases. With the read ending 3 residues before the CDR3 end, the germline J gene is used to fill in that end. CDR1 and CDR2 (germline): DFQATT, SNEGSKA (reference sequence). The CDR3 has 14 amino acids. V was pared by 5 bases and J by 1 base, with 7 bases of the junction left unmatched.